The 3 T cell receptor beta chains reported below all come from one sample, sequenced in a study of cytomegalovirus exposure and HLA in healthy donors. 13 Jbeta primers and 60 Vbeta primers were used for the PCR. Profiling relied on immunoSEQ multiplex PCR, and the TCRdb table lists in-frame clones only, not all of them. The sample lists about 140,000 clones, around 82% occurring once. The sequencing input was PBMCs. The receptors shown here come from a man aged 18 to 30 in good health and CMV-seropositive.

This chain connects TRBV7-3 to TRBJ2-2; 7 bases map to TRBD2. Losses at the gene ends were 7 bases for V and 0 bases for J; bases not matched to a gene: 5. CDR1 is SGHTA, CDR2 FQGTGA, per germline. The CDR3 consists of 15 residues. The CDR3 here is CASTSAGSNTGELFF. DNA of the CDR3: TGTGCCAGCACCTCAGCGGGATCGAACACCGGGGAGCTGTTTTTT.

V is TRBV5-1 and J is TRBJ2-7; 9 bases match TRBD2. The trim removed 0 bases at V and 10 bases at J, leaving 5 bases unmatched. Germline V lookup: CDR1 SGHRS, CDR2 YFSETQ. The CDR3 extends over 13 amino acids. The CDR3 region has the DNA TGCGCCAGCAGCTTGGTAGTAGCGGGAGCCCAGTACTTC. It codes for CASSLVVAGAQYF. The complete variable domain, with remaining parts taken from reference TRBV5-1 and TRBJ2-7, reads KAGVTQTPRYLIKTRGQQVTLSCSPISGHRSVSWYQQTPGQGLQFLFEYFSETQRNKGNFPGRFSGRQFSNSRSEMNVSTLELGDSALYLCASSLVVAGAQYFGPGTRLTVT.

The chain is built from TRBV4-2 and TRBJ2-3; 7 bases match TRBD2. The CDR3 contains 15 residues. The germline CDR1 and CDR2 sequences are LGHNA and YNFKEQ. J lost 0 bases, V lost 5 bases, and 5 bases had no gene match. The CDR3 reads CASSYGGGSTDTQYF. CDR3 nucleotides: TGTGCCAGCAGCTATGGCGGGGGAAGCACAGATACGCAGTATTTT.